One sample yielded the 27 T cell receptor beta chains listed below, sequenced in a study of T cell repertoires in cytomegalovirus infection. Antigens for these TCRs are unknown. TCRdb processed the reads anew with MiXCR; each CDR3 protein has one entry. The profile shows 300,000 to 400,000 distinct CDR3 sequences, approximately 32% of them singletons. The material was cultured PBMCs, obtained from culture after CMV antigen stimulation. The origin of the receptors is a human donor in good health (CMV status not recorded). Some clones in this sample may be carry-over from other donors' samples.

In its sample, this clonotype was seen a few times. The V and J genes are TRBV27 and TRBJ1-1; D remains ambiguous. Per germline, CDR1 MNHEY and CDR2 SMNVEV (reference sequence). The V gene lost 5 bases and the J gene lost 0 bases, with 10 bases spanning the gap. The CDR3 contains 14 residues. CDR3 coding DNA: TGTGCCAGCAGTAGTGGCCGACTGAACACTGAAGCTTTCTTT. It codes for CASSSGRLNTEAFF.

This clonotype was recorded at least ten times. The rearrangement joins TRBV30 to TRBJ1-1, with D unresolved. Germline V CDR1 and CDR2: GTSNPN, SVGIG (reference sequence). The CDR3 runs to 12 residues. With 1 base removed from V and 4 bases from J, the gap between germline ends came to 7 bases. CDR3 DNA sequence: TGTGCCTGGAGTGGGGGTAGCACTGAAGCTTTCTTT. Its protein product is CAWSGGSTEAFF.

The chain uses TRBV12-3 or TRBV12-4 and TRBJ2-2, with TRBD1 matching over 7 bases. Unmatched junction bases numbered 8, after V lost 5 bases and J lost 2 bases. The CDR3 is 16 residues long. CDR3 DNA sequence: TGTGCCAGCAGTACCCCGGGACAGAGTAACACCGGGGAGCTGTTTTTT. Protein sequence: CASSTPGQSNTGELFF.

The V and J genes are TRBV6-5 and TRBJ2-3; the match to TRBD2 covers 15 bases. Germline V gives CDR1 MNHEY, CDR2 SVGAGI. The CDR3 runs 21 residues. The V and J ends lost 0 bases and 2 bases, in that order; junction bases with no gene match: 12. CDR3 region: CASSYSTGLAGGYPFTDTQYF. The CDR3 DNA reads TGTGCCAGCAGTTACTCTACCGGACTAGCGGGGGGGTACCCCTTCACAGATACGCAGTATTTT.

The table lists this clonotype with a few counts. This rearrangement joins TRBV6-5 to TRBJ1-3; D is unresolved. The CDR3 spans 15 residues. V lost 2 bases to trimming and J lost 4 bases, with 12 bases between them. Germline loops: CDR1 MNHEY, CDR2 SVGAGI. DNA of the CDR3: TGTGCCAGCAGTTACATGCTGGCAGGAGGAAACACCATATATTTT. This sequence encodes CASSYMLAGGNTIYF.

This clonotype was recorded a few times. The rearrangement links TRBV19 to TRBJ1-2; D is uncertain. This CDR3 spans 13 amino acids. CDR1 and CDR2 (germline): LNHDA, SQIVND (reference sequence). V gave up 7 bases and J gave up 4 bases, with 13 bases separating them. This CDR3 reads CASKGRTAYGYTF. CDR3 in DNA: TGTGCCAGTAAAGGTCGAACTGCCTATGGCTACACCTTC.

This chain uses TRBV7-8 with TRBJ1-2; weak D call: TRBD1 (5 bases). Germline CDR1 and CDR2: SGHVS and FQNEAQ. The ends were cut back, 1 base at V and 8 bases at J, with 11 bases in the middle. The CDR3 covers 13 residues. The CDR3: CASSLDLGTGYTF. CDR3 in DNA: TGTGCCAGCAGCTTAGATCTCGGGACGGGCTACACCTTC.

This clonotype has a handful of counts. The rearrangement links TRBV11-2 to TRBJ1-2; D is ambiguous. The germline V gene has CDR1 SGHAT and CDR2 FQNNGV. Trimming cost V 3 bases and J 4 bases, with 9 bases left between them. The CDR3 spans 13 residues. CDR3 nucleotide sequence: TGTGCCAGCAGCTTGGAAACAGCCTATGGCTACACCTTC. Translating it yields CASSLETAYGYTF.

The V call is TRBV4-2, the J call TRBJ2-7; a possible D gene is TRBD2 (6 bases). The CDR3 is 13 residues long. Trimming pared 0 bases from V and 7 bases from J, leaving 10 bases between. From germline, CDR1 is LGHNA and CDR2 YNFKEQ. CDR3 DNA: TGTGCCAGCAGCCAAGAGGTAGCGGAAGAGCAGTACTTC. Its protein is CASSQEVAEEQYF.

The rearrangement uses TRBV11-2 and TRBJ2-3; D possibly corresponds to TRBD2 (6 bases). The germline V gene encodes CDR1 SGHAT and CDR2 FQNNGV. This CDR3 is built from 15 residues. The V gene lost 1 base and the J gene lost 4 bases, with 12 bases spanning the gap. The DNA of the CDR3 is TGTGCCAGCAGCTTAGCGGGAGTCGGGTCAGATACGCAGTATTTT. Residues: CASSLAGVGSDTQYF.

The J gene is TRBJ2-3, the V gene TRBV7-3, with D perhaps TRBD1 (5 bases). TRBJ1-5 explains the end of the DNA better; the J call may be wrong. Germline lookup yields CDR1 SGHTA and CDR2 FQGTGA. CDR3 size: 14 residues. CDR3 sequence (DNA): TGTGCCAGCAGCTCAAACACGGGGCCGAATACGCAGCATTTT. This sequence encodes CASSSNTGPNTQHF.

The V call is TRBV7-6, the J call TRBJ2-1; 11 positions match TRBD1. Per germline, CDR1 SGHVS and CDR2 FNYEAQ. V lost 0 bases to trimming and J lost 7 bases; unmatched junction nucleotides: 11. The CDR3 is made up of 18 amino acids. The CDR3 DNA reads as TGTGCCAGCAGCTTAGCTTTACCCCGGACAGGGGGCTCTAATGAGCAGTTCTTC. Translation gives CASSLALPRTGGSNEQFF.

The V and J genes are TRBV6-5 and TRBJ2-7, with D perhaps matching TRBD2 (5 bases). Germline V lookup: CDR1 MNHEY, CDR2 SVGAGI. The ends were cut back, 5 bases at V and 1 base at J, with 15 bases in the middle. The CDR3 is 15 amino acids. The CDR3 reads CASSGLFPGSYEQYF. In DNA form, the CDR3 reads TGTGCCAGCAGTGGACTTTTTCCGGGATCCTACGAGCAGTACTTC.

The rearrangement uses TRBV11-2 and TRBJ2-2; D tentatively fits TRBD1 or TRBD2 (5 bases each). Germline V gives CDR1 SGHAT, CDR2 FQNNGV. The CDR3 has 16 residues. V shed 0 bases and J shed 5 bases, with 13 bases lying between them. This CDR3 is CASSLEGERRTGELFF. The DNA for the CDR3 is TGTGCCAGCAGCTTAGAAGGGGAGAGGAGGACCGGGGAGCTGTTTTTT.

This clonotype has a handful of counts. The chain carries TRBV2 and TRBJ2-7; the D is unclear. The germline gives CDR1 SNHLY, CDR2 FYNNEI. Trimming took off 5 bases at V and 3 bases at J, with 8 bases between the two ends. This CDR3 has 12 residues. This CDR3 is CASSLTDYEQYF. The CDR3 bases are TGTGCCAGCAGTTTAACAGACTACGAGCAGTACTTC.

This sequence joins TRBV30 and TRBJ2-5; D is unresolved. CDR3 size: 13 residues. Germline lookup yields CDR1 GTSNPN and CDR2 SVGIG (reference sequence). V lost 0 bases and J lost 9, with 14 bases in between. CDR3 in amino acids: CAWSVRASGPQYF. In DNA, the CDR3 is TGTGCCTGGAGTGTCAGAGCGTCCGGGCCCCAGTACTTC.

The chain joins TRBV6-5 to TRBJ1-2, with D uncertain. CDR3 length: 12 residues. With 6 bases removed from V and 7 bases from J, the gap between germline ends came to 12 bases. Germline CDR1 is MNHEY and CDR2 is SVGAGI. The CDR3 reads CASSRSSGGYTF. CDR3 nucleotides: TGTGCCAGCAGCCGTTCGAGTGGTGGCTACACCTTC.

This clonotype has at least ten counts. The chain combines TRBV4-2 with TRBJ1-1, with TRBD1 identical over 8 bases. Germline V gene lookup returns CDR1 LGHNA and CDR2 YNFKEQ. The V gene end was trimmed by 0 bases and the J gene end by 4 bases; junction bases not matched to a gene: 4. The CDR3 has 15 amino acids. The CDR3 sequence is CASSQDRTGFTEAFF. The CDR3 nucleotides are TGTGCCAGCAGCCAAGATAGGACAGGGTTCACTGAAGCTTTCTTT.

This clonotype was counted only a few times. V and J are TRBV19 and TRBJ2-1; the D is unclear. The length of the CDR3 is 13 residues. The V end lost 10 bases, the J end lost 4 bases, and 14 bases lay between the germline ends. Germline V gene sequence: CDR1 LNHDA, CDR2 SQIVND (reference sequence). CDR3 protein: CATRGESYNEQFF. The CDR3, as DNA: TGTGCCACCCGAGGAGAGTCATACAATGAGCAGTTCTTC.

This chain connects TRBV6-2 or TRBV6-3 to TRBJ1-5, with TRBD1 identical over 7 bases. With 6 bases clipped from V and 4 bases from J, the junction kept 9 bases outside the gene matches. This CDR3 contains 15 residues. Germline V gene sequence: CDR1 MNHEY, CDR2 SVGEGT. In nucleotides, the CDR3 is TGTGCCAGCAGAAGGACAGGTGGGCGGAATCAGCCCCAGCATTTT. This gives the protein CASRRTGGRNQPQHF.

This chain joins TRBV5-8 and TRBJ2-1; unclear D gene. V gave up 8 bases and J gave up 13 bases, with 25 bases separating them. The CDR3 length is 14 residues. Per the germline V gene, CDR1 is SGHTS and CDR2 is YDEGEE. The CDR3 sequence: CARRCPRMVHGQFF. The CDR3 coding sequence is TGTGCCAGAAGGTGCCCCAGAATGGTCCACGGACAGTTCTTC.

The chain has TRBV11-2 and TRBJ2-7, with D unclear. This CDR3 spans 14 amino acids. CDR1 SGHAT and CDR2 FQNNGV come from the germline V gene. The V end was cut by 2 bases, the J end by 2 bases, with 10 bases between. This CDR3 reads CASSLSNFPYEQYF. DNA for the CDR3: TGTGCCAGCAGCTTATCGAACTTCCCCTACGAGCAGTACTTC.

This clonotype was counted at least ten times. The chain recombines TRBV7-2 with TRBJ2-1, with 12 bases aligning to TRBD2. The CDR3 covers 17 residues. V gave up 4 bases and J gave up 6 bases; unmatched junction bases: 10. Looked up from germline, CDR1 is SGHTA and CDR2 is FQGNSA. CDR3 sequence: CASSSSRLAGVFNEQFF. The CDR3 DNA sequence: TGTGCCAGCAGCTCTTCACGACTAGCGGGAGTCTTCAATGAGCAGTTCTTC.

The chain carries TRBV12-3 or TRBV12-4 and TRBJ1-2; TRBD1 aligns across 9 bases. V shed 0 bases, J shed 6 bases, and the junction held 5 bases outside the gene matches. The CDR3 sequence is 15 residues long. The CDR3 sequence is CASSLARDRAHGYTF. The CDR3 bases are TGTGCCAGCAGTTTAGCAAGGGACAGGGCACATGGCTACACCTTC.

This clonotype appeared a few times. The chain employs TRBV24-1 and TRBJ2-6; D gene ambiguous. CDR1 and CDR2 (germline): KGHDR, SFDVKD. Trimming removed 5 bases from V and 0 bases from J, with 13 bases in between. The CDR3 covers 17 residues. In nucleotides, the CDR3 is TGTGCCACCAGTGGCCCGGATAGATTCTCTGGGGCCAACGTCCTGACTTTC. Its protein product is CATSGPDRFSGANVLTF.

The chain employs TRBV7-3 and TRBJ2-2; 8 bases line up with TRBD1. CDR3 length: 17 residues. Germline V gives CDR1 SGHTA, CDR2 FQGTGA. V lost 8 bases and J lost 7; bases outside the gene matches: 18. This CDR3 reads CASPGPGPDRAGGELFF. The CDR3 nucleotides are TGTGCCAGCCCCGGTCCTGGCCCGGACAGGGCAGGCGGGGAGCTGTTTTTT.

V usage is TRBV5-1 and J usage is TRBJ2-7, with TRBD1 matching 10 bases. The CDR3 runs 16 residues. Germline CDR1 reads SGHRS; CDR2 reads YFSETQ. V trimming: 0 bases; J trimming: 1 base; junction bases outside the gene matches: 4. CDR3 amino acids: CASSLGAGQGSYEQYF. The CDR3 DNA reads as TGCGCCAGCAGCTTGGGTGCGGGACAGGGGTCCTACGAGCAGTACTTC.